Shown below are 18 T cell receptor beta chains from a single sample sequenced in a study of beta chain features in type 1 diabetes. Expressed TCRB transcripts were sequenced because the isolated RNA had all been reverse transcribed beforehand. Assay: immunoSEQ multiplex PCR; the TCRdb copy retains only in-frame clones and omits some. This table has approximately 170,000 clones, around 63% appearing once. Antigens for these TCRs are unknown. Findings and limits, study-wide: All four CD4+ subsets from Type 1 diabetes patients carried moderately but significantly shorter TCRB CDR3s.

Sequenced material: naive CD4+ T cells from blood. The source is a man under 40 with type 1 diabetes.

DNA for the CDR3: TGTGCCACCGGGACACAAGATACGCAGTATTTT. This translates into CATGTQDTQYF. V usage is TRBV15 and J usage is TRBJ2-3; possibly TRBD1 for D (6 bases). The CDR3 is made up of 11 amino acids. V dropped 8 bases and J dropped 5 bases, with 8 bases sitting between them. The germline gives CDR1 LNHNV, CDR2 YYDKDF (reference sequence).

CDR3 DNA sequence: TGTGCCAGCAGCCTCTTGTCGGGGAGCAACACCGGGGAGCTGTTTTTT. It codes for CASSLLSGSNTGELFF. This chain joins TRBV7-6 and TRBJ2-2; tentative D call: TRBD2 (5 bases). The V gene's germline CDR1 is SGHVS and CDR2 FNYEAQ. This CDR3 spans 16 amino acids. V was pared by 5 bases and J by 2 bases, with 15 bases between.

This clone was picked up a small number of times. This chain uses TRBV21-1 with TRBJ2-3; the table's D call TRBD2 went unverified against the DNA. TRBV21-1 is reported as a pseudogene. The CDR3 contains 15 residues. As DNA, the CDR3 is TGTGCCAGCAGCGGAGTGTTAGCGGGCACAGATACGCAGTATTTT. This translates into CASSGVLAGTDTQYF.

The rearrangement joins TRBV13 to TRBJ2-2; D is undetermined. This CDR3 comprises 16 residues. CDR1 PRHDT and CDR2 FYEKMQ come from the germline V gene (reference sequence). V was cut by 5 bases and J by 2 bases, with 15 bases left in between. Here the CDR3 reads CASSEVPLENTGELFF. The CDR3 nucleotides are TGTGCCAGCAGCGAGGTTCCCCTAGAAAACACCGGGGAGCTGTTTTTT. The full variable domain, completed using reference TRBV13 and TRBJ2-2, is AAGVIQSPRHLIKEKRETATLKCYPIPRHDTVYWYQQGPGQDPQFLISFYEKMQSDKGSIPDRFSAQQFSDYHSELNMSSLELGDSALYFCASSEVPLENTGELFFGEGSRLTVL.

The genes are TRBV7-9 and TRBJ2-5, with 7 nucleotides matching TRBD1. V was pared by 5 bases and J by 10 bases, with 4 bases of the junction left unmatched. Germline CDR1 reads SEHNR; CDR2 reads FQNEAQ (reference sequence). The CDR3 covers 11 residues. This chain's CDR3 is CASSLTGDQYF. CDR3 DNA: TGTGCCAGCAGCCTCACAGGGGACCAGTACTTC.

Notes on this clone: A junction boundary mismatches the germline segment, possibly from a read error. V is TRBV7-7 and J is TRBJ2-7, with D possibly TRBD1 on 5 matching bases. The CDR3 runs 13 residues. Germline V gene lookup returns CDR1 SSHAT and CDR2 FNYEAQ (reference sequence). CDR3 sequence reads: CASSAGPQGEQYF. The CDR3 DNA sequence: TGTGCTAGCAGCGCCGGCCCCCAGGGCGAGCAGTACTTC.

The gene calls are TRBV5-1 and TRBJ2-7, with D possibly matching TRBD1 (5 bases). V was pared by 2 bases and J by 2 bases, with 14 bases between. The germline V gene has CDR1 SGHRS and CDR2 YFSETQ. This CDR3 is built from 15 residues. CDR3 coding DNA: TGCGCCAGCAGCTTATCGCAGGGAAGCCCCTACGAGCAGTACTTC. Amino acids: CASSLSQGSPYEQYF.

The chain carries TRBV30 and TRBJ2-5; 9 bases match TRBD2. This CDR3 contains 15 residues. Germline values: CDR1 GTSNPN, CDR2 SVGIG (reference sequence). V lost 0 bases to trimming and J lost 4 bases; unmatched junction nucleotides: 6. CDR3 DNA: TGTGCCTGGAGTGTTGACCTAGCGGGGATAGAGACCCAGTACTTC. It translates to CAWSVDLAGIETQYF.

V is TRBV13 and J is TRBJ1-1; D is unresolved. The CDR3 is 16 residues long. Trimming removed 7 bases at V and 11 bases at J, with 29 bases between. Germline V CDR1 and CDR2: PRHDT, FYEKMQ (reference sequence). CDR3 loop: CASNLTPRTAAATAFF. The CDR3 nucleotides are TGTGCCAGCAACCTGACCCCGCGGACGGCCGCCGCTACGGCTTTCTTT. The variable domain in full, completed from reference TRBV13 and TRBJ1-1, reads AAGVIQSPRHLIKEKRETATLKCYPIPRHDTVYWYQQGPGQDPQFLISFYEKMQSDKGSIPDRFSAQQFSDYHSELNMSSLELGDSALYFCASNLTPRTAAATAFFGQGTRLTVV.

This clone was seen just once. The chain couples TRBV4-3 to TRBJ2-7, with D perhaps assigned TRBD1 or TRBD2 (6 bases each). Trimming cost V 5 bases and J 1 base, with 18 bases left between them. The CDR3 is 16 amino acids. CDR1 is LGHNA and CDR2 is YSLEER in the germline V gene. The CDR3 region has the DNA TGCGCCAGCAGCGAACACCCCCAGGGGAGGTCCTACGAGCAGTACTTC. Protein sequence: CASSEHPQGRSYEQYF.

The table lists this clone with a few counts. This chain links TRBV29-1 with TRBJ2-3; D is undetermined. Deletions cut 1 base from V and 7 bases from J, with 12 bases between. Germline V gives CDR1 SQVTM, CDR2 ANQGSEA. This CDR3 comprises 13 residues. CDR3 amino acids: CSVEVKAVNTQYF. CDR3 in DNA: TGCAGCGTTGAAGTAAAGGCAGTAAATACGCAGTATTTT.

The chain employs TRBV27 and TRBJ1-2; 8 bases line up with TRBD1. From germline, CDR1 is MNHEY and CDR2 SMNVEV (reference sequence). V shed 3 bases, J shed 1 base, and the junction held 4 bases outside the gene matches. The CDR3 sequence is 15 residues long. The CDR3 coding sequence is TGTGCCAGCAGTTTTACACAGGGGGATAACTATGGCTACACCTTC. Translation: CASSFTQGDNYGYTF.

This clone has a single count. The chain joins TRBV30 to TRBJ2-1, with a weak D call TRBD1 (6 bases). With 2 bases removed from V and 9 bases from J, the gap between germline ends came to 11 bases. Germline V lookup: CDR1 GTSNPN, CDR2 SVGIG (reference sequence). The CDR3 is 12 amino acids. CDR3 nucleotides: TGTGCCTGGAGTTTCAGGGGTGGTGAGCAGTTCTTC. Translated, it gives CAWSFRGGEQFF.

V usage is TRBV9 and J usage is TRBJ2-3; tentative D call: TRBD2 (6 bases). V lost 5 bases to trimming and J lost 0 bases, with 10 bases between them. CDR1 and CDR2 (germline): SGDLS, YYNGEE. CDR3 length: 14 amino acids. For the CDR3, the DNA is TGTGCCAGCAGGGGGGGACGGAGCACAGATACGCAGTATTTT. Translated, it gives CASRGGRSTDTQYF.

The chain couples TRBV27 to TRBJ2-6; D perhaps matches TRBD2 (5 bases). Between the trimmed V and J ends, which lost 0 bases and 2 bases, there was a span of 14 bases. Germline V gives CDR1 MNHEY, CDR2 SMNVEV (reference sequence). CDR3 length: 18 residues. CDR3 loop: CASSLSVYRGTGANVLTF. The CDR3 DNA reads as TGTGCCAGCAGTTTATCCGTATATCGGGGAACTGGGGCCAACGTCCTGACTTTC.

The gene calls are TRBV7-2 and TRBJ2-7; D gene ambiguous. The length of the CDR3 is 12 residues. V lost 5 bases, J lost 3 bases, and 8 bases lay in between. Germline V gene lookup returns CDR1 SGHTA and CDR2 FQGNSA. The CDR3 region has the DNA TGTGCCAGCAGCATCACTTACTACGAGCAGTACTTC. Translating it yields CASSITYYEQYF.

The chain couples TRBV2 to TRBJ2-3, with 8 bases fitting TRBD2. V shed 7 bases and J 2 bases; nucleotides not matched to a gene: 8. This CDR3 spans 15 amino acids. In germline, CDR1 is SNHLY, CDR2 FYNNEI. CDR3 residues: CASKRERRSTDTQYF. The CDR3 nucleotides are TGTGCCAGCAAGCGGGAGAGGCGATCCACAGATACGCAGTATTTT.

This clone showed up just a few times. The chain recombines TRBV7-2 with TRBJ2-1; D gene ambiguous. CDR1 is SGHTA and CDR2 is FQGNSA in the germline V gene. The V end was cut by 4 bases, the J end by 7 bases, with 8 bases between. The CDR3 contains 12 residues. Here the CDR3 reads CASSSQQNEQFF. DNA for the CDR3: TGTGCCAGCAGCTCCCAGCAAAATGAGCAGTTCTTC.